These T cell receptor beta chains were read from a single sample in a study of cytomegalovirus exposure and HLA in healthy donors. TCRdb keeps only in-frame clones here, not all; method: immunoSEQ multiplex PCR. Of around 170,000 clones listed, around 90% were seen once; the top ten hold about 3%. Sequencing was done on a sample of PBMCs. The receptor source for this set is a man between 18 and 35 years old in good health and CMV-seronegative. CDR3s include the opening cysteine and the closing phenylalanine or tryptophan. Fields, in order: V gene, CDR3 length, J gene, D gene, clone size, CDR3 DNA, CDR3 protein. A D gene is named only where the DNA matches it firmly. Clone size is given for some rows only: seen once, a few or many times, or a class if the clone is expanded.

TRBV6-5	12	TRBJ2-7	NA	NA	TGTGCCAGCAACTCCGGAGGGGACGAGCAGTACTTC	CASNSGGDEQYF
TRBV19	13	TRBJ2-5	NA	NA	TGTGCCAGCGCTACGTCGCTCCAAGAGACCCAGTACTTC	CASATSLQETQYF
TRBV7-9	14	TRBJ1-2	NA	NA	TGTGCCAGCAGCCTAGATGGCAGGGTTGGAGGCTACACCTTC	CASSLDGRVGGYTF
TRBV7-6	19	TRBJ2-3	TRBD2	NA	TGTGCCAGCAGCTTAGAACCAGATAGCGGGAGAAGGTTGACAGATACGCAGTATTTT	CASSLEPDSGRRLTDTQYF
TRBV7-9	14	TRBJ1-1	TRBD1	few	TGTGCCAGCAGCTTAGGACAGGGGAACACTGAAGCTTTCTTT	CASSLGQGNTEAFF
TRBV19	13	TRBJ1-1	NA	NA	TGTGCCAGTAGTATAGATCGAACGGGGATCTTGATCTTT	CASSIDRTGILIF
TRBV4-3	16	TRBJ2-2	NA	NA	TGCGCCAGCAGCCAAGGAAGGATGGCTGGGAGCGGGGAGCTGTTTTTT	CASSQGRMAGSGELFF
TRBV10-1	14	TRBJ2-7	TRBD2	NA	TGCGCCAGCAGTGCCACTAGCGACCCTTACGAGCAGTACTTC	CASSATSDPYEQYF
TRBV25-1	16	TRBJ1-4	TRBD1	NA	TGTGCCAGCAGTAGGGCAGGGGGCGTAGTACCGGAAAAACTGTTTTTT	CASSRAGGVVPEKLFF
TRBV7-2	14	TRBJ2-3	NA	NA	TGTGCCAGCAGCCAGGCGGGTAGCACAGATACGCAGTATTTT	CASSQAGSTDTQYF
TRBV27	17	TRBJ1-4	TRBD1	NA	TGTGCCACCGCACCCCCGGGACAGGGGGCGATTGTCGGAAAACTGTTTTTT	CATAPPGQGAIVGKLFF
TRBV11-3	16	TRBJ2-1	TRBD2	NA	TGTGCCAGCAGCTTTTCCGGGACTAGCGTTAACAATGAGCAGTTCTTC	CASSFSGTSVNNEQFF
TRBV28	14	TRBJ1-2	NA	NA	TGTGCCAGCAGTAAGGGAGGGATTGCCTATGGCTACACCTTC	CASSKGGIAYGYTF
TRBV5-1	16	TRBJ2-3	TRBD1	NA	TGCGCCAGCAGCATGGGACAGGGTGTGCGGTCAGATACGCAGTATTTT	CASSMGQGVRSDTQYF
TRBV6-5	14	TRBJ2-7	NA	NA	TGTGCCAGCAGTTACGGAGAGATGGCCATCGAGCAGTACTTC	CASSYGEMAIEQYF
TRBV27	15	TRBJ1-3	NA	NA	TGTGCCAGCAGCCAAGCCGGGGGGGCTGGAAACACCATATATTTT	CASSQAGGAGNTIYF
TRBV4-3	14	TRBJ1-1	TRBD1	NA	TGCGCCAGCAGCCAAGTGGACAGGGTCACTGAAGCTTTCTTT	CASSQVDRVTEAFF
TRBV10-3	16	TRBJ1-4	NA	NA	TGTGCCATCAGTGAGGGGCCACCCTCAACTAATGAAAAACTGTTTTTT	CAISEGPPSTNEKLFF
TRBV7-6	16	TRBJ2-2	NA	NA	TGTGCCAGCAGCTTAGATCCGGGACAGAACACCGGGGAGCTGTTTTTT	CASSLDPGQNTGELFF
TRBV29-1	15	TRBJ2-3	NA	NA	TGCAGCGTTGAAGAAGGGGCGGGAAGCACAGATACGCAGTATTTT	CSVEEGAGSTDTQYF
TRBV2	14	TRBJ2-3	NA	NA	TGTGCCAGCCCCCAATCCGGGGACTCAGATACGCAGTATTTT	CASPQSGDSDTQYF
TRBV27	17	TRBJ1-5	TRBD1	NA	TGTGCCAGCAGTCGTGTTTCCCCCGGACAGGACTATCAGCCCCAGCATTTT	CASSRVSPGQDYQPQHF
TRBV7-9	16	TRBJ2-2	TRBD2	NA	TGTGCCAGCAGCAAGGGACTAGCGGGAGTCACCGGGGAGCTGTTTTTT	CASSKGLAGVTGELFF
TRBV9	17	TRBJ2-3	TRBD2	NA	TGTGCCAGCAGCCATGGGACTAGCGGGAGGATACCCTCAACGCAGTATTTT	CASSHGTSGRIPSTQYF
TRBV6-5	14	TRBJ2-2	NA	NA	TGTGCCAGCAAACGTTCAGGGGTGACCGGGGAGCTGTTTTTT	CASKRSGVTGELFF
TRBV19	18	TRBJ1-1	NA	NA	TGTGCCAGTAGTCCACCTCAGTATGGCAGGATCATGAACACTGAAGCTTTCTTT	CASSPPQYGRIMNTEAFF
TRBV6-1	15	TRBJ2-7	TRBD1	NA	TGTGCCAGCAGGAAACCGGGACAGGGGACCGTTGGGCAGTACTTC	CASRKPGQGTVGQYF
TRBV10-3	14	TRBJ2-5	TRBD1	NA	TGTGCCATCAGGGACAGGGGGCGCGAAGAGACCCAGTACTTC	CAIRDRGREETQYF
TRBV30	11	TRBJ1-1	TRBD1	few	TGTGCCTGGAGTTTAGGGGGCGGAGCTTTCTTT	CAWSLGGGAFF
TRBV6-1	15	TRBJ1-5	NA	NA	TGTGCCAGCACCGCGGAGGATGGAAGCAATCAGCCCCAGCATTTT	CASTAEDGSNQPQHF
TRBV20-1	11	TRBJ1-6	NA	NA	TGCAGTGCCAGCGGGGGGTCACCCCTCCACTTT	CSASGGSPLHF